Presented here are 23 T cell receptor beta chains from one specimen sequenced in a study of shared clonotypes between healthy human individuals. Assay used: immunoSEQ multiplex PCR; TCRdb lists only in-frame clones, some missing. The sample lists around 2.3 million clones, approximately 96% seen once, with roughly 0.13% in the top ten. The sequencing sample was made of naive CD4+ T cells sorted from blood. The subset is: CD45RA+ positively selected. The receptors originated from a man aged 18 to 29 in good health.

The rearrangement links TRBV7-2 to TRBJ2-3, with 7 bases matching TRBD2. The CDR3 has 16 residues. The trim removed 0 bases at V and 5 bases at J, leaving 8 bases unmatched. In germline, CDR1 is SGHTA, CDR2 FQGNSA. The CDR3 DNA reads TGTGCCAGCAGCTTAGCCGCTAGCGGACTTATAGATACGCAGTATTTT. Protein: CASSLAASGLIDTQYF.

The chain couples TRBV21-1 to TRBJ1-1; the D call of TRBD1 is as the table states it, not checked on the DNA. TRBV21-1 is marked as a pseudogene. The CDR3 totals 17 residues. CDR3 sequence reads: CASSKAAQGARNTEAFF. CDR3 nucleotides: TGTGCCAGCAGCAAAGCCGCGCAGGGGGCGCGGAACACTGAAGCTTTCTTT.

This clone was counted a single time. The chain carries TRBV6-5 and TRBJ2-7; 7 nucleotides agree with TRBD1. The junction had 5 bases not matched to a gene; V was cut back by 7 bases and J by 2 bases. This CDR3 contains 13 residues. CDR1 is MNHEY and CDR2 is SVGAGI in the germline V gene. The CDR3 is CASTGGVPYEQYF. Written as DNA, the CDR3 is TGTGCCAGCACAGGGGGAGTCCCCTACGAGCAGTACTTC.

V gene TRBV4-1 combines with J gene TRBJ1-2; no clear D. The CDR3 has 14 residues. V was trimmed by 1 base and J by 4 bases, leaving 10 bases between them. The V gene's germline CDR1 is MGHRA and CDR2 YSYEKL. For the CDR3, the DNA is TGCGCCAGCAGCCAAGTATCCGGACGCTATGGCTACACCTTC. It yields the protein CASSQVSGRYGYTF.

This clone was found a few times. The identical CDR3 is also encoded by other nucleotide sequences in the sample. The V call is TRBV7-9, the J call TRBJ1-3; D remains ambiguous. V gave up 0 bases and J gave up 1 base, with 4 bases separating them. The CDR3 is made up of 14 amino acids. The germline V gene encodes CDR1 SEHNR and CDR2 FQNEAQ (reference sequence). The CDR3 bases are TGTGCCAGCAGCTTAGCAGGATCTGGAAACACCATATATTTT. Protein: CASSLAGSGNTIYF.

Of note for this clone: Other DNA sequences within the sample encode an identical CDR3. The chain uses TRBV18 and TRBJ1-1; D is unresolved. V was shortened by 4 bases and J by 5 bases, with 11 bases between the two germline ends. Germline CDR1 KGHSH, CDR2 LQKENI. CDR3 length: 13 residues. The CDR3 spells CASSQTGNTEAFF. The DNA for the CDR3 is TGTGCCAGCTCACAAACGGGGAATACTGAAGCTTTCTTT.

The V gene is TRBV2, the J gene TRBJ2-1; D is uncertain. Looked up from germline, CDR1 is SNHLY and CDR2 is FYNNEI. This CDR3 spans 16 amino acids. V dropped 6 bases and J dropped 7 bases, with 22 bases sitting between them. The CDR3, as DNA: TGTGCCAGCAGATATAGCCCGGGCCTTTCCAGGAATGAGCAGTTCTTC. It codes for CASRYSPGLSRNEQFF. Full variable domain (remainder filled in from reference TRBV2 and TRBJ2-1): EPEVTQTPSHQVTQMGQEVILRCVPISNHLYFYWYRQILGQKVEFLVSFYNNEISEKSEIFDDQFSVERPDGSNFTLKIRSTKLEDSAMYFCASRYSPGLSRNEQFFGPGTRLTVL.

V gene TRBV7-2 combines with J gene TRBJ2-7, with 7 bases matching TRBD1. The length of the CDR3 is 15 residues. In germline, CDR1 is SGHTA, CDR2 FQGNSA. V lost 3 bases, J lost 1 base, and 6 bases stayed unmatched. The CDR3 sequence: CASSFAPGQSYEQYF. In DNA form, the CDR3 reads TGTGCCAGCAGCTTCGCCCCGGGACAGTCCTACGAGCAGTACTTC.

The chain uses TRBV9 and TRBJ2-7; 7 nucleotides align to TRBD1. Germline V gene sequence: CDR1 SGDLS, CDR2 YYNGEE. The V and J ends lost 3 bases and 6 bases, in that order; junction bases with no gene match: 3. This CDR3 has 12 residues. The CDR3 nucleotides read TGTGCCAGCAGCGCCACAGGGGTCGAGCAGTACTTC. It yields the protein CASSATGVEQYF.

The rearrangement joins TRBV4-1 to TRBJ2-2, with D possibly matching TRBD1 (5 bases). The germline V gene has CDR1 MGHRA and CDR2 YSYEKL. This CDR3 has 19 amino acids. Trimming took 0 bases from V and 6 from J, leaving 23 bases between them. The CDR3 loop is CASSQDLTVLHVDSGELFF. DNA for the CDR3: TGCGCCAGCAGCCAAGATTTGACAGTACTACATGTTGATTCCGGGGAGCTGTTTTTT.

The chain is built from TRBV30 and TRBJ2-5; D might be TRBD1 (5 bases). With 1 base removed from V and 5 bases from J, the gap between germline ends came to 11 bases. Germline V gives CDR1 GTSNPN, CDR2 SVGIG (reference sequence). The CDR3 sequence is 13 residues long. Here the CDR3 reads CAWSDQGRETQYF. DNA for the CDR3: TGTGCCTGGAGTGATCAGGGAAGGGAGACCCAGTACTTC. Combining the CDR3 with reference TRBV30 and TRBJ2-5 gives the whole variable domain SQTIHQWPATLVQPVGSPLSLECTVEGTSNPNLYWYRQAAGRGLQLLFYSVGIGQISSEVPQNLSASRPQDRQFILSSKKLLLSDSGFYLCAWSDQGRETQYFGPGTRLLVL.

DNA of the CDR3: TGTGCCTGGAGCCCTGGGGTCACCATCCATGGCTACACCTTC. Protein sequence: CAWSPGVTIHGYTF. The gene calls are TRBV30 and TRBJ1-2, with unresolved D. Germline CDR1 GTSNPN, CDR2 SVGIG (reference sequence). V was trimmed by 3 bases and J by 6 bases, leaving 17 bases between them. This CDR3 is 14 amino acids long.

The chain links TRBV6-5 to TRBJ2-7, with TRBD2 matching over 7 bases. The CDR3 length is 11 residues. The germline V gene has CDR1 MNHEY and CDR2 SVGAGI. V was clipped by 11 bases and J by 6 bases; unmatched bases: 7. The CDR3 bases are TGTGCCTCAGGGAGGGGCTCCGAGCAGTACTTC. Its translation: CASGRGSEQYF.

This rearrangement joins TRBV5-1 to TRBJ2-1; the match to TRBD1 covers 8 bases. This CDR3 comprises 17 residues. Germline V gene lookup returns CDR1 SGHRS and CDR2 YFSETQ. With V trimmed by 4 bases and J by 4 bases, 13 bases remained unmatched. In nucleotides, the CDR3 is TGCGCCAGCAGCAGGGAAAGGACAGGGTTGGGTTACAATGAGCAGTTCTTC. Translated: CASSRERTGLGYNEQFF. Full variable domain (rest looked up from reference TRBV5-1 and TRBJ2-1): KAGVTQTPRYLIKTRGQQVTLSCSPISGHRSVSWYQQTPGQGLQFLFEYFSETQRNKGNFPGRFSGRQFSNSRSEMNVSTLELGDSALYLCASSRERTGLGYNEQFFGPGTRLTVL.

The genes are TRBV14 and TRBJ1-2, with 9 positions matching TRBD1. Germline loops: CDR1 SGHDN, CDR2 FVKESK. V lost 3 bases and J lost 7; bases outside the gene matches: 3. The CDR3 has 13 amino acids. CDR3 bases: TGTGCCAGCAGCCAGGACAGGGGCCTTGGCTACACCTTC. Amino acid sequence: CASSQDRGLGYTF.

The chain combines TRBV5-6 with TRBJ1-3, with D hard to call. CDR1 is SGHDT, CDR2 YYEEEE, per germline. The CDR3 is made up of 13 amino acids. The ends were cut back, 9 bases at V and 0 bases at J, with 10 bases in the middle. CDR3 bases: TGTGCCACGAGGCGGGCCTCTGGAAACACCATATATTTT. Protein: CATRRASGNTIYF.

This clone has only a few counts. This chain links TRBV7-9 with TRBJ1-3, with a weak D call TRBD1 (5 bases). The CDR3 covers 13 residues. Between the trimmed V and J ends, which lost 9 bases and 0 bases, there was a span of 9 bases. Germline V gene lookup returns CDR1 SEHNR and CDR2 FQNEAQ (reference sequence). The CDR3 DNA reads TGTGCCAGTGGGGACTTCTCTGGAAACACCATATATTTT. Amino acids: CASGDFSGNTIYF.

V usage is TRBV27 and J usage is TRBJ2-5, with D possibly matching TRBD1 (5 bases). This CDR3 contains 14 residues. The germline V gene encodes CDR1 MNHEY and CDR2 SMNVEV (reference sequence). The germline V and J ends were trimmed by 3 bases and 4 bases, with 12 bases remaining between them. The CDR3 coding sequence is TGTGCCAGCAGTTTCAGACAGATTTCAGAGACCCAGTACTTC. This codes for CASSFRQISETQYF.

The DNA of the CDR3 is TGTGCCAGCAGCTTAAGGCAGGGGCAGATACCCTACGAGCAGTACTTC. As protein: CASSLRQGQIPYEQYF. V usage is TRBV7-2 and J usage is TRBJ2-7; weak D call: TRBD1 (6 bases). The germline V gene has CDR1 SGHTA and CDR2 FQGNSA. Trimming removed 2 bases from V and 2 bases from J, with 16 bases in between. The length of the CDR3 is 16 residues.

This rearrangement joins TRBV9 to TRBJ2-7; 12 bases match TRBD2. Germline CDR1 is SGDLS and CDR2 is YYNGEE. V shed 4 bases and J 1 base; nucleotides not matched to a gene: 3. The CDR3 extends over 15 amino acids. The CDR3 DNA reads TGTGCCAGCAGCCCCGGACTAGCGGGATCCTACGAGCAGTACTTC. It is translated as CASSPGLAGSYEQYF.

The genes are TRBV11-2 and TRBJ2-2; tentative D call: TRBD2 (6 bases). The germline CDR1 and CDR2 sequences are SGHAT and FQNNGV. This CDR3 is built from 16 residues. Trimming took 6 bases from V and 2 from J, leaving 16 bases between them. The CDR3 sequence is CASRKPGLANTGELFF. CDR3 nucleotide sequence: TGTGCCAGCAGAAAGCCGGGACTCGCTAACACCGGGGAGCTGTTTTTT.

Only one count was recorded for this clone. The rearrangement uses TRBV18 and TRBJ1-1; 7 nucleotides agree with TRBD1. In germline, CDR1 is KGHSH, CDR2 LQKENI. There are 16 residues in the CDR3. V dropped 6 bases and J dropped 0; count of bases not matched to a gene: 10. The CDR3 protein is CASSRDRAVLNTEAFF. CDR3 DNA sequence: TGTGCCAGCTCCCGCGACAGGGCCGTCTTGAACACTGAAGCTTTCTTT.

The chain recombines TRBV12-5 with TRBJ2-5, with D hard to call. Germline-derived CDR1 and CDR2 are LGHNT and FRNRAP. V lost 6 bases and J lost 5, with 4 bases in between. The CDR3 is 10 residues long. Here the CDR3 reads CASGLETQYF. CDR3 DNA: TGTGCTAGTGGCCTGGAGACCCAGTACTTC.